This T cell receptor (beta chain) was recovered during a study of cytomegalovirus exposure and HLA in healthy donors. The study ran its PCR with 60 Vbeta and 13 Jbeta primers. Original processing methods: A later analysis counted about 80 million unique TCR beta chains, roughly 11 million shared. Clones were sequenced by immunoSEQ multiplex PCR, and TCRdb holds only the in-frame ones, with some missing. V, J and clone size reflect that table, while D and trimming were determined from the DNA. The sample consists of under 250,000 clones, more than 65% of them appearing once. Germline lookup yields CDR1 SGHVS and CDR2 FNYEAQ. The CDR3 has 17 residues. The J segment lost 2 bases and the V segment lost 1 base, leaving 5 bases of the junction unmatched. Findings and limits, study-wide: Earlier analysis looked at TCR beta V segments, and most were productive about 87% or about 30% of the time. Presence/absence analyses assumed roughly uniform sequencing depth across donors, which may not hold.

This clone came up once. What it recognizes is unknown. Source material: PBMCs. The chain links TRBV7-6 to TRBJ2-2, with 9 nucleotides matching TRBD1. This sequence was found in a man younger than 35 in good health and CMV-seronegative. The chain's CDR3 is CASSLVPGQGNTGELFF. The CDR3 nucleotides are TGTGCCAGCAGCTTAGTTCCGGGACAGGGAAACACCGGGGAGCTGTTTTTT.